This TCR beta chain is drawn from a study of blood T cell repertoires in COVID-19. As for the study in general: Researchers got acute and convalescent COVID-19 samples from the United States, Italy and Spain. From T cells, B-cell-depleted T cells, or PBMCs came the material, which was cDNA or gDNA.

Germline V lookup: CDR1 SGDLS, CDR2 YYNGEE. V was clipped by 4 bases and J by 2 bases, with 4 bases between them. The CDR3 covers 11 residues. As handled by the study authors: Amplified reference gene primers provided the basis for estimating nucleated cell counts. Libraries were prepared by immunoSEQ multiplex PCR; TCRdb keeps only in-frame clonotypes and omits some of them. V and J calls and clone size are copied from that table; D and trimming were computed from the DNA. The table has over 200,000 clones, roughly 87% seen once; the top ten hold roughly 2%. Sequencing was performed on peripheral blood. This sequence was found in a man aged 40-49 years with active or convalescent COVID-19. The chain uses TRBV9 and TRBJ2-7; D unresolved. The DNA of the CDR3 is TGTGCCAGCAGCCTCGCCTACGAGCAGTACTTC. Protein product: CASSLAYEQYF. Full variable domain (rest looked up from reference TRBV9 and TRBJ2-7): DSGVTQTPKHLITATGQRVTLRCSPRSGDLSVYWYQQSLDQGLQFLIQYYNGEERAKGNILERFSAQQFPDLHSELNLSSLELGDSALYFCASSLAYEQYFGPGTRLTVT.